This T cell receptor beta chain was captured by sequencing in a study of blood T cell repertoires in COVID-19. Germline values: CDR1 WNHNN, CDR2 SYGVQD (reference sequence). The CDR3 runs to 15 residues. V lost 4 bases and J lost 3, with 12 bases in between. Per the authors' pipeline: Researchers report that nucleated cell counts were estimated from reference gene primer amplification. The assay was immunoSEQ multiplex PCR, and TCRdb's table has in-frame clones only and misses some. V and J calls and clone size are those listed in that table; D and trimming were worked out from the DNA. The table records around 200,000 clones, about 86% of them present only once.

The chain joins TRBV10-1 to TRBJ2-2; D is unclear. The source is a man aged 55 to 70 who had recovered from COVID-19. Sequenced material: peripheral blood. The CDR3 reads CASSVGSSDTGELFF. CDR3 coding DNA: TGCGCCAGCAGTGTGGGCAGTTCGGACACCGGGGAGCTGTTTTTT.